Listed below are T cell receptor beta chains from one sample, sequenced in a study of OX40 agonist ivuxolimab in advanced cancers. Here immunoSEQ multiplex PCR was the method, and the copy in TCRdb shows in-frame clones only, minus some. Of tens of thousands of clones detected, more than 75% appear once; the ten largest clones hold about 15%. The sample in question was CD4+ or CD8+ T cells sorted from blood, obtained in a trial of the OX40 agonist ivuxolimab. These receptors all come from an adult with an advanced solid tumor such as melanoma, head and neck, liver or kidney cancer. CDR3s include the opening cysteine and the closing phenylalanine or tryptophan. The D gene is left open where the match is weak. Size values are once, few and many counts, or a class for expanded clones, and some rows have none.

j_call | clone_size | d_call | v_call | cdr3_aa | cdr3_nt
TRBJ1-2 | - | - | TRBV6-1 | CASSEDPGLNYGYTF | TGTGCCAGCAGTGAAGACCCGGGACTCAACTATGGCTACACCTTC
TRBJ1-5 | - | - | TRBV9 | CASSVGQQAGQPQHF | TGTGCCAGCAGCGTCGGTCAGCAGGCAGGACAGCCCCAGCATTTT
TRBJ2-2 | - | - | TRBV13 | CASSLGANTGELFF | TGTGCCAGCAGCTTAGGTGCGAACACCGGGGAGCTGTTTTTT
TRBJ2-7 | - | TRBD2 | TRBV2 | CASRGGSSYEQYF | TGTGCCAGCAGGGGAGGGAGCTCCTACGAGCAGTACTTC
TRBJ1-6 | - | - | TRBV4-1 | CASSQDPGHTHF | TGCGCCAGCAGCCAAGATCCGGGACATACCCACTTT
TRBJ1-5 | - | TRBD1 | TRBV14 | CASSPGQGNQPQHF | TGTGCCAGCAGCCCCGGACAGGGTAATCAGCCCCAGCATTTT
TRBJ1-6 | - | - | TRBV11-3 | CASSYGDSPLHF | TGTGCCAGCAGCTATGGGGATTCACCCCTCCACTTT
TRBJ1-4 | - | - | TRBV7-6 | CASSPVGGFNEKLFF | TGTGCCAGCAGCCCGGTTGGGGGTTTTAATGAAAAACTGTTTTTT
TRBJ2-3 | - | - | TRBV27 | CASSLNGDTQYF | TGTGCCAGCAGTTTAAATGGAGATACGCAGTATTTT
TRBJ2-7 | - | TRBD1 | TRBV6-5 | CASGQGNYEQYF | TGTGCCAGCGGACAGGGTAACTACGAGCAGTACTTC
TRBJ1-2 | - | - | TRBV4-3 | CASSQALGAFGYTF | TGCGCCAGCAGCCAAGCACTGGGGGCCTTTGGCTACACCTTC
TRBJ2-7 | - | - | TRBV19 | CASSTGTYEQYF | TGTGCCAGTAGTACAGGTACCTACGAGCAGTACTTC
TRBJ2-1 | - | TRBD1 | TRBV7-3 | CASSSGQGNNEQFF | TGTGCCAGCAGCTCGGGACAGGGGAACAATGAGCAGTTCTTC
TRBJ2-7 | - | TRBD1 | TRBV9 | CASSPLDRGRYEQYF | TGTGCCAGCAGCCCGCTAGACAGGGGGAGGTACGAGCAGTACTTC
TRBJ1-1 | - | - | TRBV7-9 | CASSLVRADAFF | TGTGCCAGCAGCTTAGTTAGGGCAGATGCTTTCTTT
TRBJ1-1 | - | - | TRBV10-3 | CAIRENLGYTEAFF | TGTGCCATCCGGGAAAATTTAGGGTATACTGAAGCTTTCTTT
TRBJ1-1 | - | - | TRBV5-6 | CASSFYRQYPEYAFF | TGTGCCAGCAGCTTCTACAGACAGTACCCGGAGTACGCTTTCTTT
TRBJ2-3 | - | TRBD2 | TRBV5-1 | CASSLLAGLTDTQYF | TGCGCCAGCAGCCTCCTAGCGGGGCTAACAGATACGCAGTATTTT
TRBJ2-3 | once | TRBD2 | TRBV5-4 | CASSLFAGEGDTQYF | TGTGCCAGCAGCTTGTTTGCGGGGGAAGGGGATACGCAGTATTTT
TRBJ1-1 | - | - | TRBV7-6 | CASSPMGGSTEAFF | TGTGCCAGCAGCCCGATGGGGGGGAGCACTGAAGCTTTCTTT
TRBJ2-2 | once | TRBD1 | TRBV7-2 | CASSSPDRLNTGELFF | TGTGCCAGCAGCTCCCCGGACAGGCTGAACACCGGGGAGCTGTTTTTT
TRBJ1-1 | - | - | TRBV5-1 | CASSLAGEVTEAFF | TGCGCCAGCAGCTTGGCAGGGGAGGTCACTGAAGCTTTCTTT
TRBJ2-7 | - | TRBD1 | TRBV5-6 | CASSGWTGGRHEQYF | TGTGCCAGCAGCGGGTGGACAGGGGGTCGCCACGAGCAGTACTTC
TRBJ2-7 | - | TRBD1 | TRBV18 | CASSDRDRAYEQYF | TGTGCCAGCTCAGACAGGGACAGAGCCTACGAGCAGTACTTC
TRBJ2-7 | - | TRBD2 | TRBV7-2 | CASSPLSGRGSYEQYF | TGTGCCAGCAGCCCTTTAAGCGGGAGGGGAAGCTACGAGCAGTACTTC
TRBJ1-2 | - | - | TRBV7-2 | CASSGAQIYGYTF | TGTGCCAGCAGCGGGGCCCAGATCTATGGCTACACCTTC
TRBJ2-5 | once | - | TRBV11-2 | CASSLRQGTIETQYF | TGTGCCAGCAGCTTACGGCAGGGGACGATTGAGACCCAGTACTTC
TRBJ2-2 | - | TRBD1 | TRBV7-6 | CASSRTGATGELFF | TGTGCCAGCAGCCGGACAGGGGCAACCGGGGAGCTGTTTTTT
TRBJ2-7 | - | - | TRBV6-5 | CASSYSTYSPAYEQYF | TGTGCCAGCAGTTACTCGACTTACTCCCCGGCCTACGAGCAGTACTTC
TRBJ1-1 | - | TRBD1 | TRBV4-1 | CASSRGTAFLDTEAFF | TGCGCCAGCAGCCGCGGGACAGCTTTTTTGGACACTGAAGCTTTCTTT
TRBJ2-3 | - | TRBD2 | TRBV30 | CAWTSDLAGVGDTQYF | TGTGCCTGGACCTCCGACCTAGCGGGAGTCGGAGATACGCAGTATTTT
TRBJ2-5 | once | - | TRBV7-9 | CASSNQGTETQYF | TGTGCCAGCAGCAACCAGGGGACAGAGACCCAGTACTTC
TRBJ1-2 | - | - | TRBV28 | CASSIRRRYGYTF | TGTGCCAGCAGTATACGGAGGAGGTATGGCTACACCTTC
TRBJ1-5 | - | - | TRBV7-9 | CASSLAAGGNQPQHF | TGTGCCAGCAGCTTAGCGGCAGGGGGCAATCAGCCCCAGCATTTT
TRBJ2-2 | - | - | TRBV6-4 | CAAAATTTGELFF | TGTGCCGCCGCCGCCACCACGACCGGGGAGCTGTTTTTT
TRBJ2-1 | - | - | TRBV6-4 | CASSDLGGAAGEQFF | TGTGCCAGCAGTGACTTGGGCGGGGCAGCGGGTGAGCAGTTCTTC
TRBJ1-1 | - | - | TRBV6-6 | CASSYSVEAFF | TGTGCCAGCAGTTACTCCGTTGAAGCTTTCTTT
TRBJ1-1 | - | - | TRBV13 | CASSSGHVNTEAFF | TGTGCCAGCAGCTCCGGACACGTCAACACTGAAGCTTTCTTT
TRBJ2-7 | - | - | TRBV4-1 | CASSQEQGYEQYF | TGCGCCAGCAGCCAAGAACAAGGGTACGAGCAGTACTTC
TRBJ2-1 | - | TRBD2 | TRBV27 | CASSLLAGPFNEQFF | TGTGCCAGCAGTTTACTAGCGGGCCCTTTCAATGAGCAGTTCTTC